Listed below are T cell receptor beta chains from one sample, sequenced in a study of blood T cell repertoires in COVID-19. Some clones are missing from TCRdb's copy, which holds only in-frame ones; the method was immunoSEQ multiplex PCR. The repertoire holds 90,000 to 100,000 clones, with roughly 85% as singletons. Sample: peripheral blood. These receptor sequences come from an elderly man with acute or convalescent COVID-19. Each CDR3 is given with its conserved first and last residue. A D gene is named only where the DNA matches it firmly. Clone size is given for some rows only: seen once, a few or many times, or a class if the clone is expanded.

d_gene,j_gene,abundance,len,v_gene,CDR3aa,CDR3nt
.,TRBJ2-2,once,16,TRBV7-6,CASSLAGGDRGGELFF,TGTGCCAGCAGCTTAGCGGGAGGCGACCGGGGCGGGGAGCTGTTTTTT
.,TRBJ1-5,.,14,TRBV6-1,CASSDQYSNQPQHF,TGTGCCAGCAGTGACCAGTATAGCAATCAGCCCCAGCATTTT
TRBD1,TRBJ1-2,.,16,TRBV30,CAWSVMGRGDVYGYTF,TGTGCCTGGAGTGTTATGGGCAGGGGGGATGTCTATGGCTACACCTTC
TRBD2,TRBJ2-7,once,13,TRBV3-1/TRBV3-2,CASSQPGGTEQYF,TGTGCCAGCAGCCAACCGGGGGGGACCGAGCAGTACTTC
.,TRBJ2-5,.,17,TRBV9,CASSVALSARGGETQYF,TGTGCCAGCAGCGTAGCCCTAAGCGCGCGGGGAGGTGAGACCCAGTACTTC
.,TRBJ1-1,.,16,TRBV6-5,CASSYMLIDMNTEAFF,TGTGCCAGCAGTTACATGCTCATAGACATGAACACTGAAGCTTTCTTT
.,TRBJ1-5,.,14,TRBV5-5,CASSLLRDNQPQHF,TGTGCCAGCAGCTTGCTACGGGACAATCAGCCCCAGCATTTT
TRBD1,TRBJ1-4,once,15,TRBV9,CASSSLDRGNEKLFF,TGTGCCAGCAGCTCCCTCGACAGGGGTAATGAAAAACTGTTTTTT
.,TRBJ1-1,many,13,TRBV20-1,CSASHQGDTEAFF,TGCAGTGCTAGTCACCAAGGGGACACTGAAGCTTTCTTT
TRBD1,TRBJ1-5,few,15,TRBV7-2,CASSLGTGSNQPQHF,TGTGCCAGCAGCTTAGGGACAGGGAGCAATCAGCCCCAGCATTTT
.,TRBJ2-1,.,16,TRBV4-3,CASSSGAGVGYNEQFF,TGCGCCAGCAGCTCAGGGGCGGGAGTGGGATACAATGAGCAGTTCTTC
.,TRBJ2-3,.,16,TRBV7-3,CASSLNNWAGTDTQYF,TGTGCCAGCAGCTTAAATAATTGGGCAGGGACAGATACGCAGTATTTT
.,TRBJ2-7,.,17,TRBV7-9,CASSSYRTAELPYEQYF,TGTGCCAGCAGCTCATACCGGACAGCTGAACTCCCCTACGAGCAGTACTTC
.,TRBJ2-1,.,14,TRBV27,CASRSRFGYNEQFF,TGTGCCAGCAGGAGTCGTTTCGGCTACAATGAGCAGTTCTTC
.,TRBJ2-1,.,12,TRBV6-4,CASSGPAGEQFF,TGTGCCAGCAGTGGGCCTGCTGGTGAGCAGTTCTTC
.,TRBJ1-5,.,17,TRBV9,CASSVGALGGSNQPQHF,TGTGCCAGCAGCGTAGGTGCGCTGGGGGGGAGCAATCAGCCCCAGCATTTT
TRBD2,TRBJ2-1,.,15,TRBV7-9,CASSFSGTSYNEQFF,TGTGCCAGCAGCTTTAGCGGGACCTCCTACAATGAGCAGTTCTTC
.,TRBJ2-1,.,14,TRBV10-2,CASSAAARDNEQFF,TGCGCCAGCAGTGCAGCGGCACGGGACAATGAGCAGTTCTTC
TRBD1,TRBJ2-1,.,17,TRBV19,CASSIGRPQGALNEQFF,TGTGCCAGTAGTATAGGCCGCCCACAGGGGGCGCTCAATGAGCAGTTCTTC
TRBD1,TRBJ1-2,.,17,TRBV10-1,CASSEPPRDSRNYGYIF,TGCGCCAGCAGTGAGCCACCCCGGGACAGCAGGAACTATGGCTACATCTTC
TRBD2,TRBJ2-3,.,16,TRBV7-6,CASSLVGTRDMDTQYF,TGTGCCAGCAGCTTAGTAGGGACTAGGGATATGGATACGCAGTATTTT
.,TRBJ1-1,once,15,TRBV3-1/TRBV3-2,CASKPSQGRGTEAFF,TGTGCCAGCAAGCCAAGTCAGGGGCGAGGAACTGAAGCTTTCTTT
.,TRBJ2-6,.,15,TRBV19,CASTTGLSGANVLTF,TGTGCCAGTACCACAGGGCTATCTGGGGCCAACGTCCTGACTTTC
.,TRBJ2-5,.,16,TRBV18,CASSPTQGGWQETQYF,TGTGCCAGCTCACCAACCCAGGGGGGTTGGCAAGAGACCCAGTACTTC
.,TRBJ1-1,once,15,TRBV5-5,CASSWAPNSGTEAFF,TGTGCCAGCAGCTGGGCCCCGAATTCTGGGACTGAAGCTTTCTTT
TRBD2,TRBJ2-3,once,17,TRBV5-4,CASSLARSGRLTDTQYF,TGTGCCAGCAGCTTGGCCCGTAGCGGGAGGCTCACAGATACGCAGTATTTT
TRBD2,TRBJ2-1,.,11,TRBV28,CATIRTGLVLF,TGTGCCACCATAAGAACGGGACTAGTGCTCTTC
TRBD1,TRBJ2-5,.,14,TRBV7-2,CASSLHRGTETQYF,TGTGCCAGCAGCTTACACAGGGGGACAGAGACCCAGTACTTC
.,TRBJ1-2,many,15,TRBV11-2,CASSLDPGSGWGYTF,TGTGCCAGCAGCTTAGATCCAGGTTCAGGGTGGGGCTACACCTTC
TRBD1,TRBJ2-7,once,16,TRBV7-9,CASSHSLGQGAQKQYF,TGTGCCAGCAGCCATTCCCTGGGACAGGGGGCGCAGAAGCAGTACTTC
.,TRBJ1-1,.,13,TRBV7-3,CASSLTENTEAFF,TGTGCCAGCAGCTTGACAGAGAACACTGAAGCTTTCTTT
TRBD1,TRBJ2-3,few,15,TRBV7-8,CASSLEDRYTDTQYF,TGTGCCAGCAGCTTAGAGGACAGGTACACAGATACGCAGTATTTT
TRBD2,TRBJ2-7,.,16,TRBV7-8,CASSPLAGGRPYEQYF,TGTGCCAGCAGCCCTCTAGCGGGAGGGCGGCCCTACGAGCAGTACTTC
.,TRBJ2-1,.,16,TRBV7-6,CASSPQPQGLHNEQFF,TGTGCCAGCAGCCCTCAACCCCAGGGGTTACACAATGAGCAGTTCTTC
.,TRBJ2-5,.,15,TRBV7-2,CASSLGGLGSETQYF,TGTGCCAGCAGCTTAGGGGGGCTAGGATCGGAGACCCAGTACTTC
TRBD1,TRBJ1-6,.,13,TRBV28,CASRGQGNSPLHF,TGTGCCAGCAGAGGACAGGGGAATTCACCCCTCCACTTT
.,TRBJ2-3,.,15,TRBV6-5,CASSYLRPSTDTQYF,TGTGCCAGCAGTTATTTGAGGCCCAGCACAGATACGCAGTATTTT
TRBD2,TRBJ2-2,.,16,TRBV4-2,CASSQSGSGFTGELFF,TGTGCCAGCAGCCAATCCGGTAGCGGGTTCACCGGGGAGCTGTTTTTT
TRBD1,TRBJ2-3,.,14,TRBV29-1,CSLRTGRSTDTQYF,TGCAGCCTAAGGACAGGGAGGAGCACAGATACGCAGTATTTT
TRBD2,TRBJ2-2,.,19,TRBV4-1,CASSREGSGTSDNTGELFF,TGCGCCAGCAGCCGAGAGGGTTCGGGGACTAGCGACAACACCGGGGAGCTGTTTTTT
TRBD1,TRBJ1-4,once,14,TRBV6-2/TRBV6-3,CASSRGTGGEKLFF,TGTGCCAGCAGTCGCGGGACAGGGGGTGAAAAACTGTTTTTT
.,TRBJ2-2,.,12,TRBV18,CASSRRAGELFF,TGTGCCAGCTCCCGGCGGGCCGGGGAGCTGTTTTTT
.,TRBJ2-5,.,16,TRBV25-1,CASSEGRRRGLETQYF,TGTGCCAGCAGTGAAGGGAGGCGGCGGGGACTAGAGACCCAGTACTTC
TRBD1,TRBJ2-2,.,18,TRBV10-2,CASSEPFSGGPITGELFF,TGCGCCAGCAGTGAGCCCTTCTCAGGGGGCCCTATCACCGGGGAGCTGTTTTTT
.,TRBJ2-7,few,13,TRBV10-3,CAIKDSKSYEQYF,TGTGCCATCAAAGACTCCAAATCCTACGAGCAGTACTTC
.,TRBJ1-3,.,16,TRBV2,CASSDLRQVPGNTIYF,TGTGCCAGCAGCGACCTTCGACAGGTCCCTGGAAACACCATATATTTT
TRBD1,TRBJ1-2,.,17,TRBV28,CASSLGQGASTNYGYTF,TGTGCCAGCAGTTTAGGACAGGGTGCCTCCACTAACTATGGCTACACCTTC
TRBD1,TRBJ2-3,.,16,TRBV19,CASRDRGTSFTDTQYF,TGTGCCAGTAGGGACAGGGGGACGAGTTTCACAGATACGCAGTATTTT
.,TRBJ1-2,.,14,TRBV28,CASRRDIPNYGYTF,TGTGCCAGCAGACGGGACATCCCCAACTATGGCTACACCTTC
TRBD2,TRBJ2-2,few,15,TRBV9,CASSSSGANTGELFF,TGTGCCAGCAGCTCTAGCGGAGCGAACACCGGGGAGCTGTTTTTT